This is a list of T cell receptor beta chains from one sample in a study of response to subunit inactivated influenza vaccine. MiXCR, run by TCRdb on the RT-PCR reads, gives a single entry per CDR3 protein. This sample yields 200,000 to 300,000 distinct CDR3 sequences, of which 12% are seen a single time; 7.8% belongs to the top ten. The specimen was non-naive T cells sorted from PBMCs, collected roughly 15 days before vaccination. All receptors derive from a man aged 50 to 59 who received an inactivated influenza vaccine. Each CDR3 is given with its conserved first and last residue. Fields, in order: clone size, V gene, J gene, D gene, CDR3 protein, CDR3 DNA. A D gene is named only where the DNA matches it firmly. Some rows mark clone size as missing; the rest say once, few, many or name a class of expanded clone.

few	TRBV27	TRBJ2-1	NA	CASSLWTARRREGVQFF	TGTGCCAGCAGTTTATGGACCGCGCGCCGGCGGGAAGGGGTCCAGTTCTTC
NA	TRBV4-2	TRBJ2-3	TRBD2	CASSQGLAGGPSTDTQYF	TGTGCCAGCAGCCAAGGACTAGCGGGGGGGCCTAGCACAGATACGCAGTATTTT
NA	TRBV7-8	TRBJ2-7	TRBD1	CASSLRDRGFGYEQYF	TGTGCCAGCAGCTTAAGGGACAGGGGTTTTGGCTACGAGCAGTACTTC
once	TRBV12-3/TRBV12-4	TRBJ2-1	NA	CASRPPSGFAGEDEQFF	TGTGCCAGCAGACCTCCGAGTGGGTTCGCAGGGGAGGATGAGCAGTTCTTC
NA	TRBV5-1	TRBJ2-7	TRBD2	CASSLAGRAYEQYF	TGCGCCAGCAGCTTGGCGGGGAGGGCCTACGAGCAGTACTTC
NA	TRBV30	TRBJ2-3	TRBD1	CAWSVLGQGADTQYF	TGTGCCTGGAGTGTACTAGGACAGGGAGCAGATACGCAGTATTTT
few	TRBV20-1	TRBJ2-7	TRBD2	CSAGPSGSSYEQYF	TGCAGTGCGGGTCCTAGCGGGAGCTCCTACGAGCAGTACTTC
many	TRBV5-1	TRBJ2-7	NA	CASRREQGPYEQYF	TGCGCCAGCAGGAGAGAACAGGGCCCCTACGAGCAGTACTTC
NA	TRBV14	TRBJ1-5	NA	CASSQDSLQPQHF	TGTGCCAGCAGCCAAGATAGTCTTCAGCCCCAGCATTTT
few	TRBV11-2	TRBJ2-5	TRBD2	CASSLTRGGRKTQYF	TGTGCCAGCAGCTTAACCCGGGGGGGTAGGAAGACCCAGTACTTC
many	TRBV12-3/TRBV12-4	TRBJ2-7	NA	CASSRGRDYEQYF	TGTGCCAGCAGCCGGGGACGGGACTACGAGCAGTACTTC
many	TRBV20-1	TRBJ2-3	NA	CSARATVRGSTDTQYF	TGCAGTGCTAGAGCCACCGTAAGAGGAAGCACAGATACGCAGTATTTT
NA	TRBV10-3	TRBJ1-4	NA	CAAGSGANNEKLFF	TGTGCCGCAGGGTCGGGGGCAAATAATGAAAAACTGTTTTTT
few	TRBV6-2/TRBV6-3	TRBJ2-5	TRBD2	CASRPLAGGAETQYF	TGTGCCAGCAGACCTCTAGCGGGGGGAGCGGAGACCCAGTACTTC
NA	TRBV4-2	TRBJ2-7	TRBD1	CASSRGTGENYEQYF	TGTGCCAGCAGCCGAGGGACAGGGGAAAACTACGAGCAGTACTTC
NA	TRBV5-3	TRBJ2-3	TRBD2	CARGLAGGPGTDTQYF	TGTGCCAGGGGTCTAGCGGGGGGGCCAGGCACAGATACGCAGTATTTT
few	TRBV7-8	TRBJ1-2	NA	CASSLDRQGIGGYTF	TGTGCCAGCAGCTTAGACCGTCAGGGGATCGGTGGCTACACCTTC
NA	TRBV25-1	TRBJ2-6	NA	CASSADRPRGANVLTF	TGTGCCAGCTCCGCCGACAGGCCTAGGGGGGCCAACGTCCTGACTTTC
few	TRBV10-3	TRBJ2-1	NA	CAISESWGSSYNEQFF	TGTGCCATCAGTGAGTCGTGGGGGAGCTCCTACAATGAGCAGTTCTTC
NA	TRBV5-1	TRBJ2-3	TRBD2	CASSLAPSGGAKDGTDTQYF	TGCGCCAGCAGCTTGGCCCCTAGCGGGGGGGCAAAGGATGGCACAGATACGCAGTATTTT
NA	TRBV7-8	TRBJ1-1	NA	CASSLDSIDTEAFF	TGTGCCAGCAGCCTGGACAGCATAGACACTGAAGCTTTCTTT
many	TRBV11-2	TRBJ1-2	TRBD1	CASSSATGINYGYTF	TGTGCCAGCAGCTCCGCGACAGGGATAAACTATGGCTACACCTTC
NA	TRBV20-1	TRBJ2-1	NA	CSVRKPGHEQFF	TGCAGTGTTCGGAAACCAGGGCATGAGCAGTTCTTC
NA	TRBV5-1	TRBJ2-7	NA	CASSPGTAVGEQYF	TGCGCCAGCAGCCCCGGAACCGCGGTTGGGGAGCAGTACTTC
NA	TRBV29-1	TRBJ2-3	NA	CSVEDQWQGRTQYF	TGCAGCGTTGAAGATCAATGGCAGGGGCGAACGCAGTATTTT
NA	TRBV4-2	TRBJ2-7	TRBD2	CASSQLWTGTSSRTFYEQYF	TGTGCCAGCAGCCAACTCTGGACGGGGACTAGCTCCCGAACCTTCTACGAGCAGTACTTC
many	TRBV6-2/TRBV6-3	TRBJ2-7	NA	CASSYLRSGEQYF	TGTGCCAGCAGTTACTTAAGGAGTGGCGAGCAGTACTTC
few	TRBV3-1	TRBJ2-4	NA	CASSPGTKNIQYF	TGTGCCAGCAGCCCCGGGACCAAAAACATTCAGTACTTC
few	TRBV15	TRBJ2-7	TRBD1	CATSRGTGRSEQYF	TGTGCCACCAGCAGGGGGACAGGGAGATCCGAGCAGTACTTC
few	TRBV7-9	TRBJ2-7	NA	CASTTGRYEQYF	TGTGCCAGCACCACCGGACGGTACGAGCAGTACTTC
few	TRBV5-6	TRBJ2-1	TRBD1	CASSPGQYPDEQFF	TGTGCCAGCAGCCCGGGACAGTACCCCGATGAGCAGTTCTTC
few	TRBV20-1	TRBJ2-7	NA	CSRLGSSYEQYF	TGCAGTCGTCTGGGGAGCTCCTACGAGCAGTACTTC
few	TRBV6-1	TRBJ1-5	TRBD1	CASSESGGGQPQHF	TGTGCCAGCAGTGAATCAGGGGGCGGTCAGCCCCAGCATTTT
many	TRBV14	TRBJ2-1	TRBD2	CASSYGTSFNEQFF	TGTGCCAGCAGCTACGGGACTAGCTTCAATGAGCAGTTCTTC
few	TRBV6-4	TRBJ1-1	NA	CASSWDGNTEAFF	TGTGCCAGCAGTTGGGACGGGAACACTGAAGCTTTCTTT
NA	TRBV19	TRBJ2-3	NA	CASSIGQTTDTQYF	TGTGCCAGTAGTATAGGACAGACCACAGATACGCAGTATTTT
few	TRBV20-1	TRBJ1-2	TRBD1	CSAPPGRGHGYTF	TGCAGTGCTCCCCCCGGGAGGGGGCATGGCTACACCTTC
few	TRBV7-6	TRBJ1-1	NA	CASSLVDGVNTEAFF	TGTGCCAGCAGCTTAGTCGACGGAGTGAACACTGAAGCTTTCTTT
many	TRBV20-1	TRBJ1-5	NA	CSASKGDQPQHF	TGCAGTGCTAGTAAGGGGGATCAGCCCCAGCATTTT
many	TRBV27	TRBJ1-1	NA	CASSLYAGRTEAFF	TGTGCCAGCAGTTTATACGCAGGGAGAACTGAAGCTTTCTTT
once	TRBV11-2	TRBJ2-1	TRBD2	CASSLVIGRNLEQFF	TGTGCCAGCAGCTTAGTTATCGGGAGGAATCTCGAGCAGTTCTTC
NA	TRBV3-1	TRBJ2-1	NA	CASSQASRGYNEQFF	TGTGCCAGCAGCCAAGCCAGTAGGGGATACAATGAGCAGTTCTTC
few	TRBV2	TRBJ2-5	NA	CASGRDRLETQYF	TGTGCCAGCGGACGAGACAGGCTGGAGACCCAGTACTTC
NA	TRBV5-1	TRBJ1-5	NA	CASSPGTGRSNQPQHF	TGCGCCAGCAGCCCGGGGACCGGACGCAGCAATCAGCCCCAGCATTTT
many	TRBV29-1	TRBJ2-5	TRBD2	CSARRGEQETQYF	TGCAGCGCCCGACGGGGGGAACAAGAGACCCAGTACTTC
many	TRBV2	TRBJ1-2	NA	CASSENGGNAYGYTF	TGTGCCAGCAGTGAAAACGGGGGGAACGCCTATGGCTACACCTTC